This T cell receptor (beta chain) is from a study of shared clonotypes between healthy human individuals. The wider study: Per donor, three plates held CD4 naive cells, three held CD4 memory, two held CD8 naive and one held CD8 memory.

From germline, CDR1 is KGHSH and CDR2 LQKENI. Between the trimmed V and J ends, which lost 7 bases and 9 bases, there was a span of 13 bases. This CDR3 comprises 12 residues. Regarding the study as a whole: Enrolling few donors narrowed the genetic and exposure-history diversity that was represented.

Remarks on this clone: What it recognizes is unknown.

Partitioning of CD4+ cells yielded a CD45RA+ naive subset and a CD45RA-negative memory subset. Deep level was the assay's run setting. Profiled with immunoSEQ multiplex PCR; TCRdb holds only in-frame clones, not every one. The data contain approximately 2,300,000 clones, around 92% of them singletons. The receptor's source is a young man in good health. Some clones in this sample may be carry-over from other donors' samples. Sequencing was done on a sample of naive CD4+ T cells from PBMCs. Specified subset: CD45RA+ positively selected. The V and J genes are TRBV18 and TRBJ2-1; unclear D gene. The CDR3 sequence is CASFPVGSEQFF. The CDR3 DNA follows: TGTGCCAGCTTCCCTGTAGGCAGTGAGCAGTTCTTC.